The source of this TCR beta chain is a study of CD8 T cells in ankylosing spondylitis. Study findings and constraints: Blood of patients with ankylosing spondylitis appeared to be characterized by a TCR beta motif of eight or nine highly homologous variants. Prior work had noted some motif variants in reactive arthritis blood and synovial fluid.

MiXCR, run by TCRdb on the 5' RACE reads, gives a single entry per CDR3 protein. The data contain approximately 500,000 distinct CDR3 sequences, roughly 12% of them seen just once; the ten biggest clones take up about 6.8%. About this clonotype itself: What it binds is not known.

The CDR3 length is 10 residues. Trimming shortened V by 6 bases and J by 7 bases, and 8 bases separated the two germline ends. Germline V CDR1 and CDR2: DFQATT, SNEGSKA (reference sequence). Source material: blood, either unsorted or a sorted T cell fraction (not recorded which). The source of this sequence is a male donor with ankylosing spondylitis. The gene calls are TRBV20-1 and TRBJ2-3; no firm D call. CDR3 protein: CSALGNTQYF. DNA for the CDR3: TGCAGTGCCCTGGGTAATACGCAGTATTTT.